The 8 T cell receptor beta chains below were found in one sample sequenced in a study of cytomegalovirus exposure and HLA in healthy donors. The study ran its PCR with 60 Vbeta and 13 Jbeta primers. Profiled with immunoSEQ multiplex PCR; TCRdb holds only in-frame clones, not every one. The listing records tens of thousands of clones. The source material was PBMCs. The receptors here all came from a woman aged 50 to 60 in good health and CMV-seropositive.

The chain recombines TRBV9 with TRBJ2-2, with a weak D call TRBD1 (6 bases). This CDR3 contains 16 residues. V dropped 0 bases and J dropped 1 base, with 10 bases sitting between them. Germline V gene lookup returns CDR1 SGDLS and CDR2 YYNGEE. As DNA, the CDR3 is TGTGCCAGCAGCGTAGGGGGGCAGGGGAACACCGGGGAGCTGTTTTTT. Translated: CASSVGGQGNTGELFF.

The chain combines TRBV15 with TRBJ2-5; 9 positions agree with TRBD1. There are 15 residues in the CDR3. The V gene's germline CDR1 is LNHNV and CDR2 YYDKDF (reference sequence). V was pared by 1 base and J by 0 bases, with 0 bases of the junction left unmatched. As DNA, the CDR3 is TGTGCCACCAGCAGAGGACAGGGGGACCAAGAGACCCAGTACTTC. Translated, it gives CATSRGQGDQETQYF. Variable domain in full (rest from reference TRBV15 and TRBJ2-5): DAMVIQNPRYQVTQFGKPVTLSCSQTLNHNVMYWYQQKSSQAPKLLFHYYDKDFNNEADTPDNFQSRRPNTSFCFLDIRSPGLGDTAMYLCATSRGQGDQETQYFGPGTRLLVL.

The chain is built from TRBV29-1 and TRBJ2-5; TRBD2 matches at 10 bases. The V segment lost 6 bases and the J segment 3 bases; nucleotides outside the gene matches: 7. Germline V gene data show CDR1 as SQVTM and CDR2 as ANQGSEA. There are 14 residues in the CDR3. The CDR3 reads CSVDLLAGKETQYF. CDR3 DNA sequence: TGCAGCGTCGACTTACTAGCGGGGAAAGAGACCCAGTACTTC.

V usage is TRBV6-1 and J usage is TRBJ2-7; TRBD1 might be the D (6 bases). The CDR3 has 15 amino acids. From germline, CDR1 is MNHNS and CDR2 SASEGT. V was trimmed by 3 bases and J by 3 bases, leaving 15 bases between them. The CDR3 is CASSDRGEALYEQYF. Written as DNA, the CDR3 is TGTGCCAGCAGTGACAGGGGCGAGGCCCTCTACGAGCAGTACTTC.

The J gene is TRBJ1-2, the V gene TRBV18, with D possibly being TRBD1 (5 bases). V lost 2 bases and J lost 6, with 7 bases in between. Germline values: CDR1 KGHSH, CDR2 LQKENI. The CDR3 covers 12 residues. The CDR3 region has the DNA TGTGCCAGCTCACCAGCCAGGGATGGCTACACCTTC. Translated, it gives CASSPARDGYTF.

CDR3 sequence reads: CASSWETGSGTEAFF. CDR3 sequence (DNA): TGCGCCAGCAGCTGGGAGACAGGGTCGGGCACTGAAGCTTTCTTT. The chain joins TRBV5-1 to TRBJ1-1, with 7 bases fitting TRBD1. The germline V gene has CDR1 SGHRS and CDR2 YFSETQ. This CDR3 is built from 15 residues. Trimming removed 3 bases from V and 4 bases from J; junction bases left unmatched: 9. Filled out from reference TRBV5-1 and TRBJ1-1, the complete variable domain reads KAGVTQTPRYLIKTRGQQVTLSCSPISGHRSVSWYQQTPGQGLQFLFEYFSETQRNKGNFPGRFSGRQFSNSRSEMNVSTLELGDSALYLCASSWETGSGTEAFFGQGTRLTVV.

CDR3 in amino acids: CAISPDRDSGYTF. The CDR3 DNA reads as TGTGCCATCAGTCCCGACAGGGACTCTGGCTACACCTTC. This chain joins TRBV10-3 and TRBJ1-2; TRBD1 matches at 7 bases. The CDR3 sequence is 13 residues long. Germline-derived CDR1 and CDR2 are ENHRY and SYGVKD. V was clipped by 5 bases and J by 7 bases; unmatched bases: 7.

The V call is TRBV6-5, the J call TRBJ1-5, with a weak D call TRBD1 (5 bases). CDR3 length: 13 amino acids. CDR1 and CDR2 (germline): MNHEY, SVGAGI. The germline V and J ends were trimmed by 6 bases and 7 bases, with 13 bases remaining between them. For the CDR3, the DNA is TGTGCCAGCAGCCCGACAGATGGGCAGCCCCAGCATTTT. Its translation: CASSPTDGQPQHF.